The rows below give T cell receptor beta chains drawn from one sample of a study of graft-versus-host responses after intestinal transplantation. Only in-frame clones appear in the TCRdb table, and some are missing; sequencing was by immunoSEQ multiplex PCR. The data contain about 120,000 clones, about nine tenths of them seen just once; the ten biggest clones take up about 0.18%. No antigen has been assigned to these receptors. This material consisted of unstimulated CD4+ T cells sorted from spleen or lymph node cells, taken before intestinal transplant. The receptors were gathered from a human donor who received an intestinal transplant. CDR3s include the opening cysteine and the closing phenylalanine or tryptophan. D genes are given only for firm matches. A clone size is listed for some rows: how often the clone was seen (once, few, many), or a class if it is expanded.

J gene	clone size	D gene	V gene	CDR3 protein	CDR3 DNA
TRBJ2-5	.	TRBD2	TRBV5-1	CASSRLAGGETQYF	TGCGCCAGCAGCCGGTTAGCGGGAGGGGAGACCCAGTACTTC
TRBJ2-7	.	.	TRBV11-2	CASSLLRTISYEQYF	TGTGCCAGCAGCTTACTCAGAACTATCTCCTACGAGCAGTACTTC
TRBJ2-3	.	.	TRBV7-7	CASSLRGSTDTQYF	TGTGCCAGCAGCTTACGCGGGAGCACAGATACGCAGTATTTT
TRBJ2-3	.	TRBD2	TRBV5-1	CASSNGGLALTDTQYF	TGCGCCAGCAGCAATGGGGGACTAGCCCTCACAGATACGCAGTATTTT
TRBJ2-3	.	TRBD2	TRBV7-2	CASSLESLAGGSTDTQYF	TGTGCCAGCAGCCTCGAAAGCCTAGCGGGGGGGAGCACAGATACGCAGTATTTT
TRBJ2-5	.	.	TRBV30	CAWSVQWWTEGAETQYF	TGTGCCTGGAGTGTACAATGGTGGACGGAGGGCGCTGAGACCCAGTACTTC
TRBJ2-1	.	.	TRBV7-8	CASSLAGSYNEQFF	TGTGCCAGCAGCTTAGCGGGGAGTTACAATGAGCAGTTCTTC
TRBJ2-5	.	TRBD1	TRBV29-1	CSAPAGGLETQYF	TGCAGCGCCCCTGCAGGGGGCTTAGAGACCCAGTACTTC
TRBJ2-5	.	.	TRBV5-8	CASTGTGRGPGVTQYF	TGTGCCAGCACAGGCACCGGCAGGGGACCCGGGGTGACCCAGTACTTC
TRBJ2-1	.	TRBD2	TRBV30	CAWSVGLAGVEQFF	TGTGCCTGGAGTGTGGGACTAGCGGGAGTCGAGCAGTTCTTC
TRBJ2-3	.	.	TRBV9	CASSAQKDSPNTQYF	TGTGCCAGCAGCGCCCAGAAGGACAGTCCTAATACGCAGTATTTT
TRBJ2-7	.	.	TRBV2	CASRREIVGEQYF	TGTGCCAGCAGGAGGGAGATAGTAGGCGAGCAGTACTTC
TRBJ1-2	.	.	TRBV2	CASSLRGNYGYTF	TGTGCCAGCAGTCTCCGAGGGAACTATGGCTACACCTTC
TRBJ1-1	.	.	TRBV15	CATSNPNGRQTEAFF	TGTGCCACCAGCAACCCCAACGGAAGACAAACTGAAGCTTTCTTT
TRBJ2-6	.	TRBD2	TRBV2	CASSEGRRGDSGANVLTF	TGTGCCAGCAGTGAAGGGCGGCGGGGGGACTCTGGGGCCAACGTCCTGACTTTC
TRBJ1-1	once	.	TRBV5-1	CASSLVWAANTEAFF	TGCGCCAGCAGCTTGGTCTGGGCAGCGAACACTGAAGCTTTCTTT
TRBJ1-2	.	.	TRBV4-3	CASSQRGAGVNYGYTF	TGCGCCAGCAGCCAAAGAGGGGCAGGGGTTAACTATGGCTACACCTTC
TRBJ2-7	.	.	TRBV4-1	CASSQVFRKKFYEQYF	TGCGCCAGCAGCCAAGTCTTCAGAAAAAAATTCTACGAGCAGTACTTC
TRBJ1-4	.	.	TRBV7-6	CASSLVQGAATNEKLFF	TGTGCCAGCAGCTTAGTTCAAGGGGCCGCAACTAATGAAAAACTGTTTTTT
TRBJ2-3	.	.	TRBV30	CAWSVRTDTQYF	TGTGCCTGGAGTGTGAGGACAGATACGCAGTATTTT
TRBJ2-1	.	.	TRBV21-1	CASSSGGRGSHEQFF	TGTGCCAGCAGCAGCGGGGGGAGGGGGAGTCATGAGCAGTTCTTC